One sample yielded the 23 T cell receptor beta chains listed below, sequenced in a study of PD-L1 blockade in urothelial cancer. The data were produced by immunoSEQ multiplex PCR, yet TCRdb's version contains in-frame clones alone and is incomplete. The sample has 25,000 to 30,000 clones, around 87% seen once. This specimen was PBMCs, taken around atezolizumab (anti-PD-L1) treatment. The origin of the receptors is a man aged 45 to 65 with urothelial cancer.

This clone has only a few counts. The V gene is TRBV27, the J gene TRBJ1-2, with 9 nucleotides matching TRBD1. Germline assignment: CDR1 MNHEY and CDR2 SMNVEV (reference sequence). The CDR3 covers 16 residues. Unmatched junction bases numbered 11, after V lost 5 bases and J lost 4 bases. In nucleotides, the CDR3 is TGTGCCAGCAGTCCCTTACAGGGGGCACCCTTCTATGGCTACACCTTC. Its translation is CASSPLQGAPFYGYTF.

DNA of the CDR3: TGTGCCAGCAGTTCGTTTTATGAGCAGTTCTTC. Translated, it gives CASSSFYEQFF. The chain combines TRBV28 with TRBJ2-1; the D is unclear. Deletions cut 4 bases from V and 8 bases from J, with 6 bases between. The CDR3 contains 11 residues. CDR1 is MDHEN and CDR2 is SYDVKM in the germline V gene.

This clone is a singleton in its sample. The chain carries TRBV6-4 and TRBJ2-1, with a weak D call TRBD2 (6 bases). CDR1 is MRHNA, CDR2 SNTAGT, per germline. V was pared by 3 bases and J by 7 bases, with 13 bases between. The CDR3 is 14 residues long. CDR3 residues: CASSERPAGNEQFF. For the CDR3, the DNA is TGTGCCAGCAGTGAGCGACCTGCGGGGAATGAGCAGTTCTTC.

The genes are TRBV5-4 and TRBJ1-1; D remains ambiguous. The CDR3 is 14 residues long. With 4 bases removed from V and 7 bases from J, the gap between germline ends came to 17 bases. Germline V CDR1 and CDR2: SGHNT, YYREEE (reference sequence). CDR3 nucleotides: TGTGCCAGCAGCCGGGGTGGGCCGGGCGGTGAAGCTTTCTTT. Translated, it gives CASSRGGPGGEAFF.

The chain recombines TRBV13 with TRBJ2-7; a possible D gene is TRBD1 (5 bases). The CDR3 is 15 residues long. Germline assignment: CDR1 PRHDT and CDR2 FYEKMQ (reference sequence). V was pared by 0 bases and J by 2 bases, with 11 bases between. CDR3 coding DNA: TGTGCCAGCAGCTTAGGCGCCAGGGCGCCCTACGAGCAGTACTTC. Residues: CASSLGARAPYEQYF.

The rearrangement links TRBV29-1 to TRBJ2-7, with 10 positions matching TRBD1. The CDR3 is 13 amino acids. Germline-derived CDR1 and CDR2 are SQVTM and ANQGSEA. V shed 7 bases, J shed 7 bases, and the junction held 10 bases outside the gene matches. The CDR3 region is CSAPGQGVGEQYF. Here the CDR3 DNA reads TGCAGCGCTCCCGGACAGGGGGTTGGTGAGCAGTACTTC.

The chain carries TRBV7-8 and TRBJ1-6, with 9 bases lining up with TRBD1. Per germline, CDR1 SGHVS and CDR2 FQNEAQ. The CDR3 extends over 15 amino acids. The ends lost 0 bases at V and 7 bases at J; junction bases unmatched: 1. The DNA for the CDR3 is TGTGCCAGCAGCTTAGCCGGGACAGGGAATTCACCCCTCCACTTT. Amino acids: CASSLAGTGNSPLHF.

This sequence joins TRBV5-1 and TRBJ2-7; the D gene is possibly TRBD1 (6 bases). CDR3 length: 14 amino acids. The germline CDR1 and CDR2 sequences are SGHRS and YFSETQ. Deletions cut 0 bases from V and 6 bases from J, with 13 bases between. CDR3 DNA: TGCGCCAGCAGCTTGGAACAGGGAAAACGCGAGCAGTACTTC. Protein sequence: CASSLEQGKREQYF.

This CDR3 is CAWSALRGYGSGNTIYF. In DNA, the CDR3 is TGTGCCTGGAGCGCTCTAAGGGGTTATGGCTCTGGAAACACCATATATTTT. V gene TRBV30 combines with J gene TRBJ1-3, with D perhaps matching TRBD1 (5 bases). Per germline, CDR1 GTSNPN and CDR2 SVGIG (reference sequence). CDR3 length: 17 amino acids. Between the trimmed V and J ends, which lost 3 bases and 0 bases, there was a span of 18 bases.

The chain joins TRBV4-3 to TRBJ2-7; TRBD1 matches 10 bases. CDR1 is LGHNA and CDR2 is YSLEER in the germline V gene. The CDR3 totals 15 residues. V shed 4 bases and J 0 bases; nucleotides not matched to a gene: 3. In DNA form, the CDR3 reads TGCGCCAGCAGCCGAGGGACAGGGGACTCCTACGAGCAGTACTTC. Translated, it gives CASSRGTGDSYEQYF.

J is TRBJ1-2 and V is TRBV2; D unclear. The CDR3 length is 15 residues. Germline lookup yields CDR1 SNHLY and CDR2 FYNNEI. V lost 0 bases, J lost 3 bases, and 11 bases lay in between. CDR3 DNA: TGTGCCAGCAGTGAAGCTCTGCAGGACTACTATGGCTACACCTTC. It specifies CASSEALQDYYGYTF.

The sample holds one count of this clone. The chain is built from TRBV6-5 and TRBJ2-1, with TRBD2 as a possible D gene (8 bases). The V gene lost 4 bases and the J gene lost 5 bases, with 18 bases spanning the gap. Germline V gene data show CDR1 as MNHEY and CDR2 as SVGAGI. There are 16 residues in the CDR3. CDR3 amino acids: CASSSRQGLVNNEQFF. The CDR3 DNA reads as TGTGCCAGCAGTTCGCGACAGGGACTAGTAAACAATGAGCAGTTCTTC.

The chain joins TRBV4-2 to TRBJ2-1, with a tentative D call TRBD2 (5 bases). Trimming cost V 0 bases and J 10 bases, with 13 bases left between them. CDR3 length equals 14 residues. Germline CDR1 reads LGHNA; CDR2 reads YNFKEQ. Here the CDR3 reads CASSQELTSSEQFF. In DNA form, the CDR3 reads TGTGCCAGCAGCCAAGAGCTTACTAGTTCAGAGCAGTTCTTC.

This clone was detected only once. The chain links TRBV18 to TRBJ2-2, with D unresolved. Germline assignment: CDR1 KGHSH and CDR2 LQKENI. The CDR3 has 17 amino acids. With 2 bases removed from V and 6 bases from J, the gap between germline ends came to 19 bases. The CDR3 region has the DNA TGTGCCAGCTCACCAGTAAGTGCGTCCCCCGCGGCCGGGGAGCTGTTTTTT. It encodes CASSPVSASPAAGELFF.

There are a few counts of this clone. V usage is TRBV11-1 and J usage is TRBJ1-6; D unresolved. The V and J ends lost 2 bases and 8 bases respectively, with 13 bases between them. The CDR3 has 15 residues. Germline V gene lookup returns CDR1 SGHAT and CDR2 FQDESV (reference sequence). The DNA for the CDR3 is TGTGCCAGCAGCTTAAATCTCAGTCCCGATTCACCCCTCCACTTT. It is translated as CASSLNLSPDSPLHF.

The CDR3 DNA sequence: TGTGCCAGCAGTTACAGGAGGGCAGGGTACCACGAGCAGTACTTC. This gives the protein CASSYRRAGYHEQYF. V gene TRBV6-5 combines with J gene TRBJ2-7, with a tentative D call TRBD2 (6 bases). V was clipped by 2 bases and J by 5 bases, with 16 bases between them. Germline V lookup: CDR1 MNHEY, CDR2 SVGAGI. The length of the CDR3 is 15 residues.

This clone has only one observation. The CDR3 is CASGIGTAQGTSGSRATQYF. The CDR3 DNA reads as TGTGCTAGTGGTATTGGGACAGCCCAAGGGACTAGCGGGAGTCGCGCTACGCAGTATTTT. V and J are TRBV12-5 and TRBJ2-3; 14 nucleotides agree with TRBD2. This CDR3 comprises 20 residues. The trim removed 5 bases at V and 8 bases at J, leaving 21 bases unmatched. CDR1 and CDR2 (germline): LGHNT, FRNRAP.

The count of this clone is one. J is TRBJ1-2 and V is TRBV18, with TRBD1 matching 7 bases. The germline V gene encodes CDR1 KGHSH and CDR2 LQKENI. The J segment lost 0 bases and the V segment lost 4 bases, leaving 5 bases of the junction unmatched. The CDR3 is 15 amino acids. This CDR3 reads CASSLTGPANYGYTF. DNA of the CDR3: TGTGCCAGCTCACTGACAGGGCCTGCTAACTATGGCTACACCTTC.

The gene calls are TRBV9 and TRBJ2-4; D unresolved. This CDR3 region has 14 residues. The V gene lost 4 bases and the J gene lost 0 bases, with 8 bases spanning the gap. CDR1 is SGDLS, CDR2 YYNGEE, per germline. The CDR3 reads CASSSRLAKNIQYF. In DNA, the CDR3 is TGTGCCAGCAGCTCAAGACTAGCCAAAAACATTCAGTACTTC.

The gene calls are TRBV6-1 and TRBJ1-6; 11 bases are a match to TRBD1. Trimming removed 2 bases from V and 4 bases from J; junction bases left unmatched: 10. This CDR3 spans 19 amino acids. The V gene's germline CDR1 is MNHNS and CDR2 SASEGT. The chain's CDR3 is CASSEKGQGDFIYNSPLHF. CDR3 nucleotides: TGTGCCAGCAGTGAAAAGGGACAGGGGGACTTTATTTATAATTCACCCCTCCACTTT.

The rearrangement links TRBV18 to TRBJ2-5; no clear D. This CDR3 has 14 amino acids. Germline CDR1 KGHSH, CDR2 LQKENI. V was cut by 3 bases and J by 5 bases, with 13 bases left in between. The CDR3 protein is CASSPRTARETQYF. DNA of the CDR3: TGTGCCAGCTCACCCCGTACCGCGAGGGAGACCCAGTACTTC.

V is TRBV27 and J is TRBJ2-4; D gene unclear. Trimming pared 10 bases from V and 1 base from J, leaving 11 bases between. The germline CDR1 and CDR2 sequences are MNHEY and SMNVEV (reference sequence). The CDR3 covers 13 residues. The CDR3 nucleotides read TGTGCCAAACCTACGAAGGCCAAAAACATTCAGTACTTC. It encodes CAKPTKAKNIQYF.

This sequence joins TRBV5-8 and TRBJ1-2; unclear D gene. The CDR3 covers 14 residues. Trimming left V 1 base short and J 3 bases short, with 10 bases between. The germline gives CDR1 SGHTS, CDR2 YDEGEE. In nucleotides, the CDR3 is TGTGCCAGCAGCTTGTTGTTATCTCACTATGGCTACACCTTC. Its translation: CASSLLLSHYGYTF.